The T cell receptor (beta chain) under discussion was sequenced for a study of tumor-infiltrating lymphocytes in primary liver carcinoma (dated by TCRdb to about 2017). Study-level background: The five patients, three men and two women aged 30 to 69 years, had hepatocellular carcinoma (four) or combined HCC and intrahepatic cholangiocarcinoma (one). Reproducibility between technical replicate repertoires was high, with correlation coefficients above 0.95 and mean shared-clone rates about 0.9. Each sample produced about 3.5 to 7.5 million productive TCRbeta reads, and read depth showed no significant difference between tissue types. For each liver tumor, the study sampled five regions along with adjacent normal tissue and blood, and applied TCRbeta repertoire sequencing, expression microarrays and whole-exome sequencing. To link TCRbeta repertoire diversity with the local molecular phenotype, the roughly 25 tumor region samples were profiled using Agilent mRNA microarrays. The five patients had tumors of stage T1-T3 N0M0, with maximum diameters ranging from about 4.2 to 10 cm. A total of roughly 35 specimens from 5 patients, comprising some 25 tumor regions, 5 adjacent noncancerous liver tissues and 5 peripheral blood samples, were covered by TCRbeta repertoire sequencing. The full study reports these points: Pairs of tumor regions showed greater repertoire overlap (mean about 36%) than tumor-adjacent pairs (roughly 17%) or tumor-blood pairs (approximately 14%), which is consistent with antigen-driven expansion. With just a few patients in the study, the authors point out that the findings should be validated in a larger study. Only the TCR beta chain was sequenced, so true repertoire diversity is likely underestimated because unpaired alpha chains were not captured. Just about 7-25% of top clones turned up in all five regions of a tumor, which suggests spatial heterogeneity among tumor-infiltrating T cells. Because the samples were bulk and unsorted, CD4+ and CD8+ T cell repertoires could not be compared. The top 250 clones accounted for a significantly greater share of the repertoire in tumors than in blood (p = 0.039).

The cysteine opens and the phenylalanine closes a CDR3 of 14 amino acids. Only the CDR3 DNA stays, 42 bases, in frame from base 1. Total RNA and DNA were co-extracted from about 19-30 mg of bulk tissue with the AllPrep DNA/RNA mini kit, without cell sorting. Surgical resection was performed in China between November 2015 and early 2016 on about five patients with histopathologically diagnosed primary liver carcinoma. At the time of sampling, the patients were treatment-naive and had chronic HBV infection. Each tumor was sampled at five spatially separated regions: the superior, inferior, left-lateral and right-lateral poles and the tumor centre. Histological examination found more than 90% viable tumor cells in every tumor sample. Fresh tumor and adjacent tissue pieces were bisected; one half was stored in RNAlater at -80°C, the other sent for histology. Concerning this clonotype: The target of this receptor is not known. A read error may produce the germline difference seen at one junction end.

Using a constant-region primer and ProtoScript II reverse transcriptase, TCRbeta-specific cDNA was reverse-transcribed from 500 ng total RNA. Construction of the TCRbeta libraries relied on three nested rounds of multiplex PCR, following a slightly modified ARM-PCR procedure. Multiplex TRBV1-TRBV30 forward primers and a Cbeta reverse primer were used in the first two PCR rounds, each of which was run for around 10 cycles. Sample barcodes and Illumina adapters were added in a final 25-cycle PCR with Deep VentR polymerase. Amplicons of 200-500 bp were gel-purified with a QIAquick gel extraction kit before sequencing. An Illumina HiSeq 2500 was used to sequence the TCRbeta amplicons with 250-bp paired-end reads. Per the authors' processing: Trimmomatic v0.33 was used to quality-trim the reads, and FLASH v1.2.11 was used to merge paired reads so that full CDR3 sequences could be recovered. MiGEC v1.2.1b assigned V, D and J germline segments to the rearranged TCRbeta sequences. Clonotype statistics and Shannon-Wiener diversity indices were calculated with VDJtools v1.0.0. To reduce sampling bias, subsequent analyses other than the diversity analysis used only the 250 most abundant clonotypes in each sample. TCRdb reran the public reads through fastp at Q25 and MiXCR, keeping productive beta chains. For every CDR3 protein sequence, its rows merge into one entry that carries the most common genes and DNA. The V and J calls were determined by TCRdb, not by the authors. For this sample the table gives tens of thousands of distinct CDR3 sequences, of which roughly 72% were detected only once. The top ten clones comprise just under 20% of the sample.

The sample was liver tumor tissue from sampling region 1. Explained via the paper, the cell subset or site label denotes: tumor region T1, superior pole. The V and J genes are TRBV12-3 or TRBV12-4 and TRBJ2-1; the D gene is perhaps TRBD2, on 6 matching bases. This sequence originates from a man aged 40-49 years with primary liver carcinoma and hepatitis B virus infection. The nucleotide sequence reads TGTGCCAGTACTACAGGTCGGAGGGGCTATGAGCAGCTCTTC. This yields the protein CASTTGRRGYEQLF.